Listed below are T cell receptor beta chains from one sample, sequenced in a study of cytomegalovirus exposure and HLA in healthy donors. Profiled with immunoSEQ multiplex PCR; TCRdb holds only in-frame clones, not every one. Of fewer than 350,000 clones in the sample, approximately 90% were seen once. The sequencing input was PBMCs. The receptors come from a woman aged 18-29 years in good health and CMV-seronegative. The CDR3 runs from the conserved cysteine through the conserved F or W. Each record gives: V gene, J gene, D gene, clone size, CDR3 protein, CDR3 DNA. The D gene is left open where the match is weak. Rows give clone size only sometimes, using once, few, many, or a class for an expanded clone.

v_call: TRBV19
j_call: TRBJ1-2
d_call: TRBD1
clone_size: -
cdr3_aa: CASSPGQGGGYTF
cdr3_nt: TGTGCCAGTAGTCCTGGACAGGGGGGTGGCTACACCTTC

v_call: TRBV15
j_call: TRBJ1-1
d_call: -
clone_size: -
cdr3_aa: CATSRDSDSNF
cdr3_nt: TGTGCCACCAGCAGAGATAGTGACAGCAACTTT

v_call: TRBV7-3
j_call: TRBJ2-3
d_call: TRBD2
clone_size: -
cdr3_aa: CASSLGGYRETITDTQYF
cdr3_nt: TGTGCCAGCAGCTTGGGGGGGTATCGAGAGACCATCACAGATACGCAGTATTTT

v_call: TRBV7-9
j_call: TRBJ1-1
d_call: TRBD1
clone_size: -
cdr3_aa: CASSFGGSGQGRISDFF
cdr3_nt: TGTGCCAGCAGCTTCGGGGGCTCGGGACAGGGTCGGATAAGCGATTTCTTT

v_call: TRBV30
j_call: TRBJ1-3
d_call: -
clone_size: -
cdr3_aa: CAWISDSGNTIYF
cdr3_nt: TGTGCCTGGATTAGTGATTCTGGAAACACCATATATTTT

v_call: TRBV9
j_call: TRBJ2-7
d_call: -
clone_size: -
cdr3_aa: CASSTGHPYEQYF
cdr3_nt: TGTGCCAGCAGCACGGGACATCCCTACGAGCAGTACTTC

v_call: TRBV5-6
j_call: TRBJ1-2
d_call: -
clone_size: -
cdr3_aa: CASSFGVGYTF
cdr3_nt: TGTGCCAGCAGCTTCGGTGTAGGCTACACCTTC

v_call: TRBV27
j_call: TRBJ2-1
d_call: -
clone_size: -
cdr3_aa: CATGWGGSWNEQFF
cdr3_nt: TGTGCCACCGGATGGGGGGGCTCTTGGAATGAGCAGTTCTTC

v_call: TRBV19
j_call: TRBJ2-3
d_call: -
clone_size: -
cdr3_aa: CASSLRDWHTDTQYF
cdr3_nt: TGTGCCAGTAGTCTAAGGGACTGGCACACAGATACGCAGTATTTT

v_call: TRBV29-1
j_call: TRBJ1-6
d_call: -
clone_size: -
cdr3_aa: CSVNLGVYSYNSPLHF
cdr3_nt: TGCAGCGTTAACCTAGGCGTTTACTCCTATAATTCACCCCTCCACTTT

v_call: TRBV28
j_call: TRBJ1-6
d_call: TRBD1
clone_size: -
cdr3_aa: CASSLGSQGATSPLHF
cdr3_nt: TGTGCCAGCAGTTTAGGATCTCAGGGGGCTACTTCACCCCTCCACTTT

v_call: TRBV9
j_call: TRBJ2-1
d_call: -
clone_size: -
cdr3_aa: CASSVGVSEQFF
cdr3_nt: TGTGCCAGCAGCGTAGGCGTGAGTGAGCAGTTCTTC

v_call: TRBV6-5
j_call: TRBJ1-2
d_call: -
clone_size: -
cdr3_aa: CASSYSIAGNYGYTF
cdr3_nt: TGTGCCAGCAGTTACTCGATTGCGGGTAACTATGGCTACACCTTC

v_call: TRBV10-3
j_call: TRBJ2-7
d_call: -
clone_size: -
cdr3_aa: CAISPSTGRYEQYF
cdr3_nt: TGTGCCATCAGCCCTTCGACAGGTCGCTACGAGCAGTACTTC

v_call: TRBV7-2
j_call: TRBJ2-5
d_call: -
clone_size: -
cdr3_aa: CASSRRTEETQYF
cdr3_nt: TGTGCCAGCAGCCGCCGGACAGAAGAGACCCAGTACTTC

v_call: TRBV11-2
j_call: TRBJ1-1
d_call: -
clone_size: -
cdr3_aa: CASRRFGGTEAFF
cdr3_nt: TGTGCCAGCAGGCGTTTCGGGGGCACTGAAGCTTTCTTT

v_call: TRBV19
j_call: TRBJ1-5
d_call: TRBD1
clone_size: -
cdr3_aa: CASSTGQVSNQPQHF
cdr3_nt: TGTGCCAGTAGTACCGGACAGGTTAGCAATCAGCCCCAGCATTTT

v_call: TRBV6-1
j_call: TRBJ1-2
d_call: TRBD1
clone_size: -
cdr3_aa: CASSKQGYGYTF
cdr3_nt: TGTGCCAGCAGTAAACAGGGGTATGGCTACACCTTC

v_call: TRBV2
j_call: TRBJ1-5
d_call: -
clone_size: -
cdr3_aa: CASSEGQGYQPQHF
cdr3_nt: TGTGCCAGCAGTGAGGGTCAGGGATACCAGCCCCAGCATTTT

v_call: TRBV4-1
j_call: TRBJ2-1
d_call: -
clone_size: -
cdr3_aa: CASSQATGKSTNEQFF
cdr3_nt: TGCGCCAGCAGCCAAGCAACAGGTAAATCCACCAATGAGCAGTTCTTC

v_call: TRBV18
j_call: TRBJ1-1
d_call: TRBD1
clone_size: -
cdr3_aa: CASSPIEGASAEAFF
cdr3_nt: TGTGCCAGCTCACCGATCGAGGGGGCTAGCGCTGAAGCTTTCTTT

v_call: TRBV9
j_call: TRBJ2-5
d_call: TRBD1
clone_size: -
cdr3_aa: CASSSPGQGIFQETQYF
cdr3_nt: TGTGCCAGCAGCAGTCCGGGACAGGGAATCTTCCAAGAGACCCAGTACTTC

v_call: TRBV6-6
j_call: TRBJ1-4
d_call: -
clone_size: -
cdr3_aa: CASNLAATNEKLFF
cdr3_nt: TGTGCCAGCAATTTAGCCGCAACTAATGAAAAACTGTTTTTT

v_call: TRBV2
j_call: TRBJ1-2
d_call: -
clone_size: -
cdr3_aa: CASSLGTQQGYGYTF
cdr3_nt: TGTGCCAGCAGTCTCGGGACGCAGCAGGGGTATGGCTACACCTTC

v_call: TRBV5-4
j_call: TRBJ2-7
d_call: TRBD1
clone_size: -
cdr3_aa: CASSEDRAVAEQYF
cdr3_nt: TGTGCCAGCAGTGAGGACAGGGCCGTAGCCGAGCAGTACTTC

v_call: TRBV7-2
j_call: TRBJ2-5
d_call: TRBD1
clone_size: -
cdr3_aa: CASSLDRGAVNGYF
cdr3_nt: TGTGCCAGCAGCTTAGACAGGGGCGCGGTAAACGGGTACTTC

v_call: TRBV2
j_call: TRBJ1-1
d_call: -
clone_size: -
cdr3_aa: CASSEAGHLEAFF
cdr3_nt: TGTGCCAGCAGTGAAGCGGGCCACCTTGAAGCTTTCTTT

v_call: TRBV10-3
j_call: TRBJ2-7
d_call: TRBD2
clone_size: -
cdr3_aa: CAISDSSGGAYEQYF
cdr3_nt: TGTGCCATCAGTGACTCTAGCGGGGGGGCCTACGAGCAGTACTTC

v_call: TRBV9
j_call: TRBJ2-1
d_call: TRBD2
clone_size: -
cdr3_aa: CASSPPLAGGGDEQFF
cdr3_nt: TGTGCCAGCAGTCCCCCCCTAGCGGGGGGAGGGGATGAGCAGTTCTTC

v_call: TRBV7-9
j_call: TRBJ1-1
d_call: TRBD1
clone_size: -
cdr3_aa: CASSPLGTGWRPEAFF
cdr3_nt: TGTGCCAGCAGCCCACTTGGGACAGGGTGGAGGCCTGAAGCTTTCTTT

v_call: TRBV7-9
j_call: TRBJ1-1
d_call: TRBD1
clone_size: -
cdr3_aa: CASSLFFDRGAFF
cdr3_nt: TGTGCCAGCAGCTTATTCTTTGACAGGGGCGCTTTCTTT

v_call: TRBV9
j_call: TRBJ1-2
d_call: TRBD1
clone_size: -
cdr3_aa: CASSATGDIYYGYTF
cdr3_nt: TGTGCCAGCAGCGCTACAGGGGATATTTACTATGGCTACACCTTC

v_call: TRBV2
j_call: TRBJ2-2
d_call: TRBD2
clone_size: -
cdr3_aa: CASKWEGTGELFF
cdr3_nt: TGTGCCAGCAAGTGGGAGGGGACCGGGGAGCTGTTTTTT

v_call: TRBV27
j_call: TRBJ2-1
d_call: -
clone_size: -
cdr3_aa: CASSYIAQGLHSYNEQFF
cdr3_nt: TGTGCCAGCAGTTACATCGCCCAGGGACTGCACTCCTACAATGAGCAGTTCTTC

v_call: TRBV9
j_call: TRBJ2-1
d_call: -
clone_size: -
cdr3_aa: CASSVARSSYNEQFF
cdr3_nt: TGTGCCAGCAGCGTAGCAAGGAGCTCCTACAATGAGCAGTTCTTC

v_call: TRBV7-8
j_call: TRBJ1-2
d_call: -
clone_size: -
cdr3_aa: CASSTGGDYGYTF
cdr3_nt: TGTGCCAGCAGCACGGGGGGTGACTATGGCTACACCTTC

v_call: TRBV5-1
j_call: TRBJ2-3
d_call: TRBD2
clone_size: -
cdr3_aa: CASSPPSGGRTDTQYF
cdr3_nt: TGCGCCAGCAGCCCGCCTAGCGGGGGTCGCACAGATACGCAGTATTTT

v_call: TRBV6-5
j_call: TRBJ2-7
d_call: TRBD2
clone_size: -
cdr3_aa: CASRGLGSPYEQYF
cdr3_nt: TGTGCCAGCAGGGGACTAGGCTCCCCCTACGAGCAGTACTTC

v_call: TRBV5-1
j_call: TRBJ2-5
d_call: -
clone_size: -
cdr3_aa: CASSFLETQYF
cdr3_nt: TGCGCCAGCAGCTTCCTGGAGACCCAGTACTTC

v_call: TRBV28
j_call: TRBJ1-2
d_call: TRBD1
clone_size: -
cdr3_aa: CASSSTGGSYGYTF
cdr3_nt: TGTGCCAGCAGTTCGACAGGGGGGAGCTATGGCTACACCTTC

v_call: TRBV6-1
j_call: TRBJ1-4
d_call: TRBD1
clone_size: -
cdr3_aa: CASRESKFGQGSEKLFF
cdr3_nt: TGTGCCAGCAGGGAAAGTAAATTTGGACAGGGTAGTGAAAAACTGTTTTTT

v_call: TRBV10-1
j_call: TRBJ1-1
d_call: -
clone_size: -
cdr3_aa: CASSESRGREAFF
cdr3_nt: TGCGCCAGCAGTGAGTCCAGGGGCCGCGAAGCTTTCTTT

v_call: TRBV6-1
j_call: TRBJ2-5
d_call: -
clone_size: -
cdr3_aa: CASRRRGGRETQYF
cdr3_nt: TGTGCCAGCAGGAGGAGGGGGGGCAGGGAGACCCAGTACTTC

v_call: TRBV4-2
j_call: TRBJ1-6
d_call: TRBD1
clone_size: -
cdr3_aa: CASSHTLKTGDGNSPLHF
cdr3_nt: TGTGCCAGCAGCCACACCCTAAAGACAGGGGATGGTAATTCACCCCTCCACTTT

v_call: TRBV2
j_call: TRBJ2-1
d_call: TRBD2
clone_size: -
cdr3_aa: CAGLGGGDNEQFF
cdr3_nt: TGTGCCGGCCTTGGCGGGGGGGACAATGAGCAGTTCTTC

v_call: TRBV7-2
j_call: TRBJ1-4
d_call: TRBD1
clone_size: -
cdr3_aa: CASSRQGAVNEKLFF
cdr3_nt: TGTGCCAGCAGCAGACAGGGGGCGGTTAATGAAAAACTGTTTTTT

v_call: TRBV5-1
j_call: TRBJ2-7
d_call: TRBD1
clone_size: -
cdr3_aa: CASSSTGTGGLSVYEQYF
cdr3_nt: TGCGCCAGCAGCTCAACCGGGACAGGGGGCCTTTCCGTCTACGAGCAGTACTTC

v_call: TRBV25-1
j_call: TRBJ1-6
d_call: TRBD1
clone_size: -
cdr3_aa: CASSGTGALSSYNSPLHF
cdr3_nt: TGTGCCAGCAGCGGGACAGGGGCCCTGAGCTCCTATAATTCACCCCTCCACTTT

v_call: TRBV15
j_call: TRBJ2-5
d_call: -
clone_size: -
cdr3_aa: CATSRDSQNQETQYF
cdr3_nt: TGTGCCACCAGCAGAGATTCACAAAACCAAGAGACCCAGTACTTC

v_call: TRBV30
j_call: TRBJ2-7
d_call: TRBD1
clone_size: -
cdr3_aa: CAWMGDSPYEQYF
cdr3_nt: TGTGCCTGGATGGGGGACAGTCCCTACGAGCAGTACTTC

v_call: TRBV7-2
j_call: TRBJ2-3
d_call: -
clone_size: -
cdr3_aa: CASSLERQAGHTQYF
cdr3_nt: TGTGCCAGCAGCTTAGAACGACAGGCAGGGCATACGCAGTATTTT

v_call: TRBV7-9
j_call: TRBJ2-2
d_call: TRBD2
clone_size: once
cdr3_aa: CASSLGLAGPNTGELFF
cdr3_nt: TGTGCCAGCAGCTTAGGACTAGCGGGGCCGAACACCGGGGAGCTGTTTTTT

v_call: TRBV27
j_call: TRBJ2-3
d_call: -
clone_size: -
cdr3_aa: CASSSSGKGTDTQYF
cdr3_nt: TGTGCCAGCAGTTCCTCGGGGAAAGGAACAGATACGCAGTATTTT

v_call: TRBV5-4
j_call: TRBJ1-1
d_call: -
clone_size: few
cdr3_aa: CASSFFSGNTEAFF
cdr3_nt: TGTGCCAGCAGCTTCTTTAGTGGGAACACTGAAGCTTTCTTT

v_call: TRBV7-9
j_call: TRBJ1-1
d_call: -
clone_size: -
cdr3_aa: CSSSSRDLNTEAFF
cdr3_nt: TGTTCCAGCAGCTCCCGGGACTTGAACACTGAAGCTTTCTTT